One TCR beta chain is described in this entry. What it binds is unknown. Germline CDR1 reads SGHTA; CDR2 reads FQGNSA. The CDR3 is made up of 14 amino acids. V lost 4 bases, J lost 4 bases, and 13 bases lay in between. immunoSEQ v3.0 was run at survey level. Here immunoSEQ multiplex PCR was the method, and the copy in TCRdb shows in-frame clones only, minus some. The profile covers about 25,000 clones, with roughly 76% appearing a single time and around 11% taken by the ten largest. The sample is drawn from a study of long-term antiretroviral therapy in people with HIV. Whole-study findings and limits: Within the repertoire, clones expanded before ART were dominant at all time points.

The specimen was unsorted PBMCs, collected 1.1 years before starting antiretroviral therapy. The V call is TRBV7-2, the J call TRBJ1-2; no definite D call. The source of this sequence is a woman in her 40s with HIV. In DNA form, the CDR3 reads TGTGCCAGCAGCTCTTACGGGTTAGGCTATGGCTACACCTTC. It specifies CASSSYGLGYGYTF. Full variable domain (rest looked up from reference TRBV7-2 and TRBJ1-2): GAGVSQSPSNKVTEKGKDVELRCDPISGHTALYWYRQSLGQGLEFLIYFQGNSAPDKSGLPSDRFSAERTGGSVSTLTIQRTQQEDSAVYLCASSSYGLGYGYTFGSGTRLTVV.